This T cell receptor beta chain originates from a study of T cells expressing NK-cell markers. Study overall: Serological testing identified seven of the eight sequenced donors as HCMV-seropositive and one as seronegative. The study's findings and limits: Dominant NKG2C+ clonotypes in roughly 6 donors made up roughly 1.0-7.0% of CD8+ T cells. These same clonotypes (in several donors) also led the CD3+CD56-NKG2C+ fraction. There remained a lack of clarity about HCMV specificity of expanded NKG2C+ T cell clones.

Germline V lookup: CDR1 KGHDR, CDR2 SFDVKD. CDR3 length equals 15 residues. Following a re-call of the 5' RACE reads, TCRdb has one entry per CDR3 protein and lacks DNA. The sample holds 150,000 to 180,000 distinct CDR3 sequences. In regard to this clonotype: Its target is not known.

The sample was blood T cells: a sorted CD56 or NKG2C T cell subset, CD4+ or CD8+ T cells, or bulk PBMC T cells (not recorded which). The TCR was taken from a woman aged 50 to 60 in good health. The gene calls are TRBV24-1 and TRBJ2-3; TCRdb names TRBD2, which stays unverified in the absence of DNA. The CDR3 spells CATSVGGAGTDTQYF.